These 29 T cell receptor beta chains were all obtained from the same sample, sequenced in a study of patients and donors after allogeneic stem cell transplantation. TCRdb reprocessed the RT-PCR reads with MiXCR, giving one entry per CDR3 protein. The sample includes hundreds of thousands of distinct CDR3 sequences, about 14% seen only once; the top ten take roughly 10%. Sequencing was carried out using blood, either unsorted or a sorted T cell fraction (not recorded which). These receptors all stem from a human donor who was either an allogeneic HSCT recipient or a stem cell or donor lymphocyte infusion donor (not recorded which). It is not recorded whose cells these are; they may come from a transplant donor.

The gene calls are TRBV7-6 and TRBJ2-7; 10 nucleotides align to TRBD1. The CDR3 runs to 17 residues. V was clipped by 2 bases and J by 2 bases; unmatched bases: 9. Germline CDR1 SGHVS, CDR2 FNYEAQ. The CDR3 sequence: CASSLSAGGQGAYEQYF. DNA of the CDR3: TGTGCCAGCAGCTTATCCGCCGGTGGACAGGGGGCCTACGAGCAGTACTTC.

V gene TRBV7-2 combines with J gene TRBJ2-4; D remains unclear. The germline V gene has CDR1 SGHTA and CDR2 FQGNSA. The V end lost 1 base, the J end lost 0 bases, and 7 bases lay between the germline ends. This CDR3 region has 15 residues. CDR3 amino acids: CASSLGRVAKNIQYF. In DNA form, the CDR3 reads TGTGCCAGCAGCTTAGGAAGGGTAGCCAAAAACATTCAGTACTTC.

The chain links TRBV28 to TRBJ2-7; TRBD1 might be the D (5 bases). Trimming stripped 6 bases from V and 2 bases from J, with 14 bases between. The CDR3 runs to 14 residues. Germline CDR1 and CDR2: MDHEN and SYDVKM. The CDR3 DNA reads TGTGCCAGCAGCCCCAGGGCAGGCCCCTACGAGCAGTACTTC. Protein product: CASSPRAGPYEQYF.

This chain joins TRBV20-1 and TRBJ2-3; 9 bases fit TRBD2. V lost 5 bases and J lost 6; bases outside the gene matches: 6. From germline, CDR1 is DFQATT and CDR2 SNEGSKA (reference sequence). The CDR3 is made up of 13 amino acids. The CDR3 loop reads CSAEVAGADTQYF. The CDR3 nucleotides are TGCAGTGCTGAGGTAGCGGGAGCCGATACGCAGTATTTT.

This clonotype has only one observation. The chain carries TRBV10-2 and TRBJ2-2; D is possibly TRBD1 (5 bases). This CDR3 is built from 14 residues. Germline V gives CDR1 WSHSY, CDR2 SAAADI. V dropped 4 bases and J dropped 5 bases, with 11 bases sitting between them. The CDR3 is CASSVGASTGELFF. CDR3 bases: TGCGCCAGCAGTGTAGGGGCGAGTACCGGGGAGCTGTTTTTT.

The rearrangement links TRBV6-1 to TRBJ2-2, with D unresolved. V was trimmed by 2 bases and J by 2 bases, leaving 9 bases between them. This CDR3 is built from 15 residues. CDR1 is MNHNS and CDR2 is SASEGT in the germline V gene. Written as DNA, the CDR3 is TGTGCCAGCAGTGAACTGAACAGAAACACCGGGGAGCTGTTTTTT. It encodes CASSELNRNTGELFF.

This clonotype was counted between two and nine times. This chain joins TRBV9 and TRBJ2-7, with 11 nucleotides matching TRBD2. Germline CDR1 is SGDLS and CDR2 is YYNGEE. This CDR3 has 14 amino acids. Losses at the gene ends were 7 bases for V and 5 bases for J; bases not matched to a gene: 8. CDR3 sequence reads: CASGQLAGVNEQYF. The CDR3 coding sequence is TGTGCCAGCGGCCAACTAGCGGGAGTAAACGAGCAGTACTTC.

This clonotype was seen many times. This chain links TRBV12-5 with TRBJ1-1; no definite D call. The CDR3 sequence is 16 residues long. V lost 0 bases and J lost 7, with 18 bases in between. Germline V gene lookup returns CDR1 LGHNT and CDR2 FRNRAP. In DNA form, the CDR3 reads TGTGCTAGTGGTTTGGTACTTTCCGGTTCGGGTAGTGAAGCTTTCTTT. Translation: CASGLVLSGSGSEAFF.

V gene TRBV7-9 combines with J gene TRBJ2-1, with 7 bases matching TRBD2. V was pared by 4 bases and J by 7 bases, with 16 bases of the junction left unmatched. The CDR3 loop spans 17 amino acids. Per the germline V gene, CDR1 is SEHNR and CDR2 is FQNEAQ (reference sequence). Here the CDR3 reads CASSSQRGLVGVNEQFF. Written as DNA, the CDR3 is TGTGCCAGCAGCTCTCAAAGAGGACTAGTCGGTGTTAATGAGCAGTTCTTC.

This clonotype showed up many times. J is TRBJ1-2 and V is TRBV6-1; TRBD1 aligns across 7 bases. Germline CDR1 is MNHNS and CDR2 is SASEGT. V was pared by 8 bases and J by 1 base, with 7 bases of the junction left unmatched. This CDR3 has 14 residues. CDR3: CASSPRQGNYGYTF. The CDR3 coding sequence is TGTGCCAGCTCTCCCCGACAGGGTAACTATGGCTACACCTTC.

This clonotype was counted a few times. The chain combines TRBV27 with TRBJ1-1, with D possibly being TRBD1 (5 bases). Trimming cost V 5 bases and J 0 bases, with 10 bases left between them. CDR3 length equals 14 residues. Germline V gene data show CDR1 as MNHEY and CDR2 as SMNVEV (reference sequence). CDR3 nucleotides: TGTGCCAGCAGTCCCGGGACGGTGAACACTGAAGCTTTCTTT. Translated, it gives CASSPGTVNTEAFF.

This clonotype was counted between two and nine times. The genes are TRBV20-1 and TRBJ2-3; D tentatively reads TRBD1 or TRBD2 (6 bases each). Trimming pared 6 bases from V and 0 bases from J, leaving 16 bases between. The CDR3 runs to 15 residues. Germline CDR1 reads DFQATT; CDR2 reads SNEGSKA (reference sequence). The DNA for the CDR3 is TGCAGTGCAGGGATCGGGGGCGATAGCACAGATACGCAGTATTTT. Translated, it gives CSAGIGGDSTDTQYF.

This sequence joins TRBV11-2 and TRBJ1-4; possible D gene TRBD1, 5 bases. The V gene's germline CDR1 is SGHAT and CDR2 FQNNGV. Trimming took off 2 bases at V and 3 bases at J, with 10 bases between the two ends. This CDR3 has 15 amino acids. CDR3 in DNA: TGTGCCAGCAGCTTAATGCAGGGTCCTAATGAAAAACTGTTTTTT. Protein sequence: CASSLMQGPNEKLFF. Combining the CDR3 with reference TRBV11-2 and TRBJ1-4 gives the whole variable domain EAGVAQSPRYKIIEKRQSVAFWCNPISGHATLYWYQQILGQGPKLLIQFQNNGVVDDSQLPKDRFSAERLKGVDSTLKIQPAKLEDSAVYLCASSLMQGPNEKLFFGSGTQLSVL.

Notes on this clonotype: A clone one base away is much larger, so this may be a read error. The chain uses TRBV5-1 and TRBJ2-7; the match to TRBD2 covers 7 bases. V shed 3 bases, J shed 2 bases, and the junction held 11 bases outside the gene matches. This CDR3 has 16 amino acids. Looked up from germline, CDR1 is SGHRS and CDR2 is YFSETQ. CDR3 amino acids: CASSSVIGRGTYEQYF. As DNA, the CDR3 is TGCGCCAGCAGCTCGGTAATAGGGCGGGGGACCTACGAGCAGTACTTC.

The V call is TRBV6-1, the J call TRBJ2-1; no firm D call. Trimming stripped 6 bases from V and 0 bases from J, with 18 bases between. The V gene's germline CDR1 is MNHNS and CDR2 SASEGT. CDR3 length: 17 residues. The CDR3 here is CASSPSTAWSSYNEQFF. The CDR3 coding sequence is TGTGCCAGCAGCCCCTCGACCGCTTGGAGCTCCTACAATGAGCAGTTCTTC.

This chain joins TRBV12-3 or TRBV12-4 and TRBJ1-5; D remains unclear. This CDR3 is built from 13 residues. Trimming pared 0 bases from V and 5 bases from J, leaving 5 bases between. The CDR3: CASSLAADQPQHF. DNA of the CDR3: TGTGCCAGCAGTTTAGCTGCAGATCAGCCCCAGCATTTT.

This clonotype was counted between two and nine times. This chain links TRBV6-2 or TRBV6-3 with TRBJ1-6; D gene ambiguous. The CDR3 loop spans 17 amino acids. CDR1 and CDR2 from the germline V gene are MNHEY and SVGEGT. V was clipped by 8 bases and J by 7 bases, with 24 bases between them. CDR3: CASSSEKGPGANSPLHF. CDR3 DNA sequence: TGTGCCAGCTCATCCGAGAAAGGACCGGGAGCAAATTCACCCCTCCACTTT.

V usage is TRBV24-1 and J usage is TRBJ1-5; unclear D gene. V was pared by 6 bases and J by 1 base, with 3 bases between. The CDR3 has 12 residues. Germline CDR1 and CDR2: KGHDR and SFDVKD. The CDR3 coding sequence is TGTGCCACCAGTCTGAGCAATCAGCCCCAGCATTTT. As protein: CATSLSNQPQHF.

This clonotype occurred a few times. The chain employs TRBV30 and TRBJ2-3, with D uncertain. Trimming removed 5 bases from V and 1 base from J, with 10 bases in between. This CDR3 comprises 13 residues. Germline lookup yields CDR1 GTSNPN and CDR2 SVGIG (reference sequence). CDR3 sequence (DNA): TGTGCCTGGGGCCCTGGGGGCACAGATACGCAGTATTTT. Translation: CAWGPGGTDTQYF.

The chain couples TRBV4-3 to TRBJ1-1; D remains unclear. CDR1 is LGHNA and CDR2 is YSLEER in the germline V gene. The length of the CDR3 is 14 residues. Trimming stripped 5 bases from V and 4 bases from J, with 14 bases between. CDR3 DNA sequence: TGCGCCAGCAGCAATCAGGTGAAGGGCACTGAAGCTTTCTTT. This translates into CASSNQVKGTEAFF.

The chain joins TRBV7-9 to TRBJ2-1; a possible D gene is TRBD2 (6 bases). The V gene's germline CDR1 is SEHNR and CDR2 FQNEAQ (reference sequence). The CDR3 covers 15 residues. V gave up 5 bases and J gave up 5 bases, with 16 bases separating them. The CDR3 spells CASSPSPAGNNEQFF. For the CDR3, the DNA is TGTGCCAGCAGCCCTAGCCCGGCGGGAAACAATGAGCAGTTCTTC.

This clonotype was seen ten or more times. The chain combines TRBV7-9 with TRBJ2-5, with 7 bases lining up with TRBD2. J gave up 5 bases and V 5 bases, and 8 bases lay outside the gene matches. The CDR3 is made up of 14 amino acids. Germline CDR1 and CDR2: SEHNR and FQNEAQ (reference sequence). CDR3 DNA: TGTGCCAGCAGCCCAAGGGAGGGCCGGGAGACCCAGTACTTC. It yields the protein CASSPREGRETQYF. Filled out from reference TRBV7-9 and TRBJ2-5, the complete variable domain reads DTGVSQNPRHKITKRGQNVTFRCDPISEHNRLYWYRQTLGQGPEFLTYFQNEAQLEKSRLLSDRFSAERPKGSFSTLEIQRTEQGDSAMYLCASSPREGRETQYFGPGTRLLVL.

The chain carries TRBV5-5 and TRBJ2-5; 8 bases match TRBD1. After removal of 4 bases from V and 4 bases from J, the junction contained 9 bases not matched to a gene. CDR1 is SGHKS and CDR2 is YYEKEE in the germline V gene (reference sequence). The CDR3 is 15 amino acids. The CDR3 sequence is CASSQADRAGETQYF. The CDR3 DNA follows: TGTGCCAGCAGCCAAGCGGACAGGGCGGGAGAGACCCAGTACTTC.

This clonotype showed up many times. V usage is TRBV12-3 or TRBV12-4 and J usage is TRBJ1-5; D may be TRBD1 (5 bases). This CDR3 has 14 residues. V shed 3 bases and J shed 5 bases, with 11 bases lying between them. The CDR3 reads CASSFRGEDQPQHF. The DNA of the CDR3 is TGTGCCAGCAGTTTCCGGGGGGAAGATCAGCCCCAGCATTTT.

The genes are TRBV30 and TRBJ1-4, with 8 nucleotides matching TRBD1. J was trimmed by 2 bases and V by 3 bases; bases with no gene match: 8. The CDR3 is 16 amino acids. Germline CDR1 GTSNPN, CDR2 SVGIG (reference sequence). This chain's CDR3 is CAWRSGGARTNEKLFF. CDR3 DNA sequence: TGTGCCTGGAGGTCAGGGGGCGCGAGGACTAATGAAAAACTGTTTTTT.

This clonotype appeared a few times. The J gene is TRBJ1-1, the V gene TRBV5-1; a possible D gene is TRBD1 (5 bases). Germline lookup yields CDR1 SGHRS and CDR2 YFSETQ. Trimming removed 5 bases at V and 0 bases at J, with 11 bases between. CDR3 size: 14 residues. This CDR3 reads CASSRPGLNTEAFF. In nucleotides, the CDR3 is TGCGCCAGCAGTAGGCCGGGACTGAACACTGAAGCTTTCTTT.

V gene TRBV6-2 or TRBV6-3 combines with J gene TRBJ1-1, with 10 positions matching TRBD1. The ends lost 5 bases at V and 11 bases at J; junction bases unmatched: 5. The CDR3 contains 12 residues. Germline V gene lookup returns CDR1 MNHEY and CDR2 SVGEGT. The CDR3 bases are TGTGCCAGCAGTGAGGGACAGGGGCCGGCTTTCTTT. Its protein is CASSEGQGPAFF.

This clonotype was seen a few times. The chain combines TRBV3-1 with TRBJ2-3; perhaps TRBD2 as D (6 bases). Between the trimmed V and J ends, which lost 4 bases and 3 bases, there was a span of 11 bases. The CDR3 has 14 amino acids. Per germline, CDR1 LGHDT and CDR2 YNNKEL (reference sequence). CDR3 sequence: CASSRAGPTDTQYF. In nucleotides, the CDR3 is TGTGCCAGCAGCCGGGCGGGACCGACAGATACGCAGTATTTT.

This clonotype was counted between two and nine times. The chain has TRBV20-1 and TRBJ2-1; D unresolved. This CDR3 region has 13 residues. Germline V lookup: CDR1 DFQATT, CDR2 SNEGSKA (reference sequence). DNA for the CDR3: TGCAGCCCCAAGGACCCGACACATTATGAGCAGTTCTTC. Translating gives CSPKDPTHYEQFF.